The 22 T cell receptor beta chains below come from one sample, sequenced in a study of cytomegalovirus exposure and HLA in healthy donors. Vbeta (60) and Jbeta (13) primers were used in the PCR. Produced via immunoSEQ multiplex PCR; TCRdb's table is partial and in-frame only. The sample table includes roughly 120,000 clones. The sequenced sample was PBMCs. These receptors were taken from a man aged 35 to 55 in good health and CMV-seronegative.

The chain links TRBV28 to TRBJ1-2; D is undetermined. The germline gives CDR1 MDHEN, CDR2 SYDVKM. The CDR3 sequence is 12 residues long. V shed 2 bases and J shed 6 bases, with 7 bases lying between them. CDR3 DNA: TGTGCCAGCAGTTTAAATCAGGATGGCTACACCTTC. It is translated as CASSLNQDGYTF.

The CDR3 region has the DNA TGTGCCATCAGTGGGGACAGGAGTCAAAGCACAGATACGCAGTATTTT. It codes for CAISGDRSQSTDTQYF. V is TRBV10-3 and J is TRBJ2-3; TRBD1 aligns across 8 bases. CDR3 length equals 16 residues. Germline V gives CDR1 ENHRY, CDR2 SYGVKD. V lost 4 bases, J lost 0 bases, and 6 bases stayed unmatched.

The chain is built from TRBV5-5 and TRBJ1-2, with D hard to call. Trimming removed 3 bases at V and 4 bases at J, with 13 bases between. The CDR3 loop spans 14 amino acids. CDR1 is SGHKS, CDR2 YYEKEE, per germline (reference sequence). CDR3 region: CASSSGLTPYGYTF. As DNA, the CDR3 is TGTGCCAGCAGCTCCGGACTCACACCCTATGGCTACACCTTC.

The V gene is TRBV7-3, the J gene TRBJ2-1, with 8 bases identical to TRBD2. The trim removed 0 bases at V and 7 bases at J, leaving 14 bases unmatched. The germline V gene encodes CDR1 SGHTA and CDR2 FQGTGA. CDR3 size: 18 residues. The DNA for the CDR3 is TGTGCCAGCAGCTTAACCGAGGAGGCAGCGGGAGTGAAAAATGAGCAGTTCTTC. This translates into CASSLTEEAAGVKNEQFF.

This rearrangement joins TRBV30 to TRBJ1-3; 7 positions agree with TRBD1. CDR3 size: 13 residues. V lost 5 bases, J lost 3 bases, and 4 bases stayed unmatched. In germline, CDR1 is GTSNPN, CDR2 SVGIG (reference sequence). CDR3 loop: CAWLTGFGNTIYF. The CDR3 DNA reads TGTGCCTGGCTGACAGGGTTTGGAAACACCATATATTTT.

The chain recombines TRBV9 with TRBJ2-2, with 9 positions matching TRBD1. Germline CDR1 and CDR2: SGDLS and YYNGEE. The length of the CDR3 is 16 residues. The V segment lost 4 bases and the J segment 1 base; nucleotides outside the gene matches: 5. Written as DNA, the CDR3 is TGTGCCAGCAGCCCTGGACAGGGGAAGAACACCGGGGAGCTGTTTTTT. This translates into CASSPGQGKNTGELFF.

The rearrangement links TRBV11-1 to TRBJ2-1; TRBD2 aligns across 9 bases. This CDR3 has 16 amino acids. J was trimmed by 8 bases and V by 0 bases; bases with no gene match: 8. Germline V gives CDR1 SGHAT, CDR2 FQDESV (reference sequence). The chain's CDR3 is CASSLAILAGYDEQFF. The CDR3 DNA is TGTGCCAGCAGCTTAGCGATCCTAGCGGGATATGATGAGCAGTTCTTC.

This chain connects TRBV5-4 to TRBJ1-1; TRBD1 aligns across 8 bases. Trimming at V came to 4 bases and at J to 4 bases, leaving 9 bases not matched to a gene. CDR3 size: 15 residues. The germline V gene encodes CDR1 SGHNT and CDR2 YYREEE (reference sequence). Here the CDR3 DNA reads TGTGCCAGCAGCGGGCCGGACAGGGCTAGCACTGAAGCTTTCTTT. As protein: CASSGPDRASTEAFF.

The gene calls are TRBV7-2 and TRBJ1-5; 12 nucleotides match TRBD1. CDR1 and CDR2 (germline): SGHTA, FQGNSA. There are 16 residues in the CDR3. The J segment lost 9 bases and the V segment lost 3 bases, leaving 9 bases of the junction unmatched. Here the CDR3 DNA reads TGTGCCAGCAGCTTGACCGGGACAGGGGGCATGTGGCCCCAGCATTTT. Translated: CASSLTGTGGMWPQHF.

V usage is TRBV28 and J usage is TRBJ2-7; possibly TRBD1 for D (5 bases). CDR3 length equals 13 residues. Trimming stripped 5 bases from V and 1 base from J, with 9 bases between. Germline CDR1 and CDR2: MDHEN and SYDVKM. The CDR3 sequence: CASSHRQSYEQYF. The CDR3 bases are TGTGCCAGCAGTCACAGACAGTCCTACGAGCAGTACTTC.

The DNA for the CDR3 is TGTGCCAGCAGCGCCGGACAGGGGGACACCGGGGAGCTGTTTTTT. Protein sequence: CASSAGQGDTGELFF. V usage is TRBV9 and J usage is TRBJ2-2; 10 bases fit TRBD1. The CDR3 covers 15 residues. CDR1 is SGDLS and CDR2 is YYNGEE in the germline V gene. V dropped 3 bases and J dropped 3; count of bases not matched to a gene: 2.

V gene TRBV11-3 combines with J gene TRBJ2-1; 7 nucleotides match TRBD2. Trimming cost V 0 bases and J 9 bases; bases outside gene matches: 2. CDR1 is SGHNT and CDR2 is YENEEA in the germline V gene. CDR3 length equals 13 residues. This CDR3 reads CASSLDWGGEQFF. In DNA form, the CDR3 reads TGTGCCAGCAGCTTAGATTGGGGGGGTGAGCAGTTCTTC.

The chain employs TRBV29-1 and TRBJ1-5; 7 bases are shared with TRBD1. The CDR3 loop spans 13 amino acids. Germline lookup yields CDR1 SQVTM and CDR2 ANQGSEA. Losses at the gene ends were 6 bases for V and 6 bases for J; bases not matched to a gene: 8. The CDR3 reads CSVLEGAGQPQHF. DNA of the CDR3: TGCAGCGTCCTGGAGGGGGCAGGTCAGCCCCAGCATTTT.

The V call is TRBV29-1, the J call TRBJ2-4; 10 bases match TRBD1. The CDR3 length is 11 residues. V was pared by 7 bases and J by 9 bases, with 3 bases of the junction left unmatched. CDR1 is SQVTM and CDR2 is ANQGSEA in the germline V gene. The CDR3 nucleotides read TGCAGCGCCCGGACAGGGGGCATTCAGTACTTC. It translates to CSARTGGIQYF.

The rearrangement links TRBV5-1 to TRBJ2-5; 8 bases map to TRBD2. The assigned J gene may be wrong: the sequence end matches TRBJ2-7 better. Germline CDR1 is SGHRS and CDR2 is YFSETQ. This CDR3 region has 15 residues. CDR3 sequence (DNA): TGCGCCAGCAGCTTGGCAGGCGGGAGGAGCAACGAGCAGTACTTC. This codes for CASSLAGGRSNEQYF.

J is TRBJ1-2 and V is TRBV6-6, with 8 nucleotides matching TRBD1. V dropped 2 bases and J dropped 4; count of bases not matched to a gene: 6. Germline CDR1 MNHNY, CDR2 SVGAGI (reference sequence). CDR3 size: 15 residues. The CDR3 spells CASSYAAGGAYGYTF. DNA of the CDR3: TGTGCCAGCAGTTACGCGGCAGGGGGCGCCTATGGCTACACCTTC.

The chain uses TRBV30 and TRBJ2-5; no definite D call. The J call is in doubt because the DNA end fits TRBJ2-7 better. This CDR3 region has 11 residues. Germline lookup yields CDR1 GTSNPN and CDR2 SVGIG (reference sequence). For the CDR3, the DNA is TGTGCCTGTGGCAGGCCCTACGAGCAGTACTTC. This encodes CACGRPYEQYF.

The rearrangement joins TRBV5-1 to TRBJ2-5; 12 bases agree with TRBD2. The trim removed 1 base at V and 5 bases at J, leaving 9 bases unmatched. The CDR3 runs 17 residues. Germline CDR1 and CDR2: SGHRS and YFSETQ. CDR3: CASSLPILAGGRETQYF. The DNA of the CDR3 is TGCGCCAGCAGCTTGCCGATACTAGCGGGGGGTCGGGAGACCCAGTACTTC.

The chain couples TRBV30 to TRBJ2-5; TRBD2 might be the D (6 bases). TRBJ2-7 explains the end of the DNA better; the J call may be wrong. This CDR3 contains 16 residues. CDR1 is GTSNPN, CDR2 SVGIG, per germline (reference sequence). CDR3 nucleotides: TGTGCCTGGAGCGGGGCCGTGGGGACTCAAACCTACGAGCAGTACTTC. Protein: CAWSGAVGTQTYEQYF.

The DNA for the CDR3 is TGCGCCAGCAGCTTCGGCCCCTCTAGCTCCCAGCCCCAGCATTTT. As protein: CASSFGPSSSQPQHF. The chain is built from TRBV5-1 and TRBJ1-5; D gene unclear. Germline CDR1 and CDR2: SGHRS and YFSETQ. CDR3 length: 15 amino acids. Trimming cost V 2 bases and J 7 bases, with 16 bases left between them. The full variable domain, rest sourced from reference TRBV5-1 and TRBJ1-5, is KAGVTQTPRYLIKTRGQQVTLSCSPISGHRSVSWYQQTPGQGLQFLFEYFSETQRNKGNFPGRFSGRQFSNSRSEMNVSTLELGDSALYLCASSFGPSSSQPQHFGDGTRLSIL.

The V call is TRBV5-6, the J call TRBJ2-1; TRBD1 matches 9 bases. Germline V gene lookup returns CDR1 SGHDT and CDR2 YYEEEE. This CDR3 has 15 residues. Trimming took 6 bases from V and 15 from J; bases not matched to a gene: 19. The chain's CDR3 is CASTGTGGAFPTRFF. CDR3 DNA: TGTGCCAGCACCGGAACAGGGGGCGCTTTCCCAACACGGTTCTTC.

The chain has TRBV23-1 and TRBJ2-3; 7 nucleotides match TRBD1. TRBV23-1 is treated as an ORF (open reading frame) with a function not yet certain. V was pared by 0 bases and J by 4 bases, with 7 bases of the junction left unmatched. The CDR3 has 16 residues. This CDR3 is CASSQSGQGVPDTQYF. In nucleotides, the CDR3 is TGCGCCAGCAGTCAATCAGGGCAGGGGGTCCCAGATACGCAGTATTTT.